These 12 T cell receptor beta chains share one sample of origin, sequenced in a study of vaccination effects on CD4 cells after COVID-19. The antigens these receptors bind are not known. Only in-frame clones appear in the TCRdb table, and some are missing; sequencing was by immunoSEQ multiplex PCR. This sample has approximately 30,000 clones, with 75% to 85% found just once. Antigen-specific CD4+ T cells expanded by the ViraFEST assay with viral peptide pools were then sequenced. Having been cultured for approximately ten days, the cells underwent CD4+ T cell isolation. Prior SARS-CoV-2 infection was absent in the vaccine recipients, as shown by negative nucleocapsid antibodies. The source material was CD4+ T cells from PBMCs cultured with SARS-CoV-2 spike peptides, sampled before COVID-19 vaccination. Receptors were obtained from a human donor who received a COVID-19 vaccine.

This chain links TRBV27 with TRBJ2-1; possibly TRBD1 for D (5 bases). Trimming removed 1 base from V and 5 bases from J, with 9 bases in between. Germline CDR1 is MNHEY and CDR2 is SMNVEV (reference sequence). The CDR3 spans 14 residues. In nucleotides, the CDR3 is TGTGCCAGCAGTTTATGGGGCGGCCACAATGAGCAGTTCTTC. Translating it yields CASSLWGGHNEQFF.

The chain links TRBV6-6 to TRBJ2-5; D not certain. CDR1 is MNHNY and CDR2 is SVGAGI in the germline V gene (reference sequence). The CDR3 runs to 14 residues. Trimming removed 0 bases from V and 4 bases from J, with 9 bases in between. The CDR3 DNA is TGTGCCAGCAGTTACTCTAGTTCCGGAGAGACCCAGTACTTC. Translated, it gives CASSYSSSGETQYF.

This clone was seen once. The chain is built from TRBV6-5 and TRBJ2-4; D gene uncertain. The CDR3 sequence is 15 residues long. The germline V and J ends were trimmed by 5 bases and 2 bases, with 13 bases remaining between them. From germline, CDR1 is MNHEY and CDR2 SVGAGI. For the CDR3, the DNA is TGTGCCAGCAGTCCGCGACATTGGACCAAAAACATTCAGTACTTC. This translates into CASSPRHWTKNIQYF.

The chain carries TRBV4-3 and TRBJ1-2; D is unclear. CDR1 and CDR2 (germline): LGHNA, YSLEER. The CDR3 loop spans 13 amino acids. Trimming took off 0 bases at V and 7 bases at J, with 9 bases between the two ends. The CDR3, as DNA: TGCGCCAGCAGCCAAGATAATATCGGTGGCTACACCTTC. It is translated as CASSQDNIGGYTF.

V gene TRBV6-2 or TRBV6-3 combines with J gene TRBJ2-2; D unclear. V was cut by 4 bases and J by 7 bases, with 10 bases left in between. The V gene's germline CDR1 is MNHEY and CDR2 SVGEGT. The CDR3 is 13 amino acids. The DNA of the CDR3 is TGTGCCAGCAGTTCCGGTGTAGGCGGGGAGCTGTTTTTT. Translating it yields CASSSGVGGELFF.

This chain joins TRBV6-4 and TRBJ1-5; TRBD1 is a possible D gene (6 bases). Trimming took 8 bases from V and 1 from J, leaving 12 bases between them. There are 14 residues in the CDR3. Germline-derived CDR1 and CDR2 are MRHNA and SNTAGT. This chain's CDR3 is CASDPDSSNQPQHF. Written as DNA, the CDR3 is TGTGCCAGCGACCCGGACAGCAGCAATCAGCCCCAGCATTTT.

The count of this clone is one. The J gene is TRBJ2-1, the V gene TRBV5-5, with D unclear. There are 15 residues in the CDR3. Trimming removed 0 bases at V and 0 bases at J, with 7 bases between. Germline assignment: CDR1 SGHKS and CDR2 YYEKEE (reference sequence). CDR3 nucleotide sequence: TGTGCCAGCAGCTTGGACCGGAGCTCCTACAATGAGCAGTTCTTC. It encodes CASSLDRSSYNEQFF.

This chain links TRBV18 with TRBJ1-1; 7 bases align to TRBD1. This CDR3 comprises 19 residues. Per germline, CDR1 KGHSH and CDR2 LQKENI. V lost 1 base to trimming and J lost 3 bases; unmatched junction nucleotides: 17. As DNA, the CDR3 is TGTGCCAGCTCACCACGATCGACAGGGCCCGGGGAGGGGGACACTGAAGCTTTCTTT. It is translated as CASSPRSTGPGEGDTEAFF.

The chain has TRBV7-9 and TRBJ2-3; D not certain. This CDR3 is built from 15 residues. Deletions cut 5 bases from V and 0 bases from J, with 12 bases between. Germline loops: CDR1 SEHNR, CDR2 FQNEAQ (reference sequence). This chain's CDR3 is CASSPELASTDTQYF. CDR3 coding DNA: TGTGCCAGCAGCCCTGAGTTGGCTAGCACAGATACGCAGTATTTT. The full variable domain, its missing parts supplied by reference TRBV7-9 and TRBJ2-3, is DTGVSQNPRHKITKRGQNVTFRCDPISEHNRLYWYRQTLGQGPEFLTYFQNEAQLEKSRLLSDRFSAERPKGSFSTLEIQRTEQGDSAMYLCASSPELASTDTQYFGPGTRLTVL.

The rearrangement links TRBV2 to TRBJ2-3, with 10 bases fitting TRBD2. The CDR3 is 15 amino acids. Trimming took 7 bases from V and 4 from J; bases not matched to a gene: 8. Germline V gene sequence: CDR1 SNHLY, CDR2 FYNNEI. The CDR3 bases are TGTGCCAGCAACCAAGCGGGGGGGGCCGCAGATACGCAGTATTTT. Translation gives CASNQAGGAADTQYF.

The CDR3 region has the DNA TGTGCCAGCAGCCCTAGCGCCCGCTATAGCACAGATACGCAGTATTTT. This encodes CASSPSARYSTDTQYF. The chain is built from TRBV5-4 and TRBJ2-3; possible D gene TRBD2, 6 bases. The germline CDR1 and CDR2 sequences are SGHNT and YYREEE (reference sequence). This CDR3 is built from 16 residues. The germline V and J ends were trimmed by 4 bases and 0 bases, with 15 bases remaining between them. The full variable domain, in which reference TRBV5-4 and TRBJ2-3 provide the parts outside the CDR3, is ETGVTQSPTHLIKTRGQQVTLRCSSQSGHNTVSWYQQALGQGPQFIFQYYREEENGRGNFPPRFSGLQFPNYSSELNVNALELDDSALYLCASSPSARYSTDTQYFGPGTRLTVL.

The rearrangement uses TRBV30 and TRBJ2-2; D call uncertain. The CDR3 spans 12 residues. The V end was cut by 1 base, the J end by 1 base, with 1 base between. Germline assignment: CDR1 GTSNPN and CDR2 SVGIG (reference sequence). CDR3 DNA sequence: TGTGCCTGGAGTGGGAACACCGGGGAGCTGTTTTTT. This translates into CAWSGNTGELFF.